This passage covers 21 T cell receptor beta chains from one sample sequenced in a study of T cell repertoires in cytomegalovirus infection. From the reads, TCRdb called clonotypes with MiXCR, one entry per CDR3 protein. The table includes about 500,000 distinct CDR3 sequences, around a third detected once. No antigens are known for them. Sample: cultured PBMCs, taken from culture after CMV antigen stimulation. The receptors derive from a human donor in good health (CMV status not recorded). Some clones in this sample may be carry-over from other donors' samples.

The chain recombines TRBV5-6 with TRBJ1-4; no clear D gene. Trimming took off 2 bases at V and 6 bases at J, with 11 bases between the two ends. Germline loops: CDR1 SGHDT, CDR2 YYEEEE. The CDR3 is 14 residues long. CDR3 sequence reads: CASSFFVNDEKLFF. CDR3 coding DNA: TGTGCCAGCAGCTTTTTTGTCAACGATGAAAAACTGTTTTTT. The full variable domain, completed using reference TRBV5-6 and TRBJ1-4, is DAGVTQSPTHLIKTRGQQVTLRCSPKSGHDTVSWYQQALGQGPQFIFQYYEEEERQRGNFPDRFSGHQFPNYSSELNVNALLLGDSALYLCASSFFVNDEKLFFGSGTQLSVL.

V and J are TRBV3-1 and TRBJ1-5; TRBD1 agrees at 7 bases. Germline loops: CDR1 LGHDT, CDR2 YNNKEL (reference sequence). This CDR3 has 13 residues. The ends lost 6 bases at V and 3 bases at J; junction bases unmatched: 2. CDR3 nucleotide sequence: TGTGCCAGCAGGGGACAGCCCAATCAGCCCCAGCATTTT. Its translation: CASRGQPNQPQHF.

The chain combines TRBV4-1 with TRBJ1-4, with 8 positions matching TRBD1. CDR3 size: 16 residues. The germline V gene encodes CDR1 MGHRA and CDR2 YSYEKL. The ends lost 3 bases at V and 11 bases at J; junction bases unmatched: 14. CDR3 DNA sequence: TGCGCCAGCAGCCAGCAACCGGGACAGGTGTATTTGAAACTGTTTTTT. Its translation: CASSQQPGQVYLKLFF.

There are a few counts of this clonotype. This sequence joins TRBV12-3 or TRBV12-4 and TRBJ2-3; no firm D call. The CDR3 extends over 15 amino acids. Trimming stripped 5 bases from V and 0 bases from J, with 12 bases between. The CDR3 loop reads CASSSPEASTDTQYF. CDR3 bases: TGTGCCAGCAGTAGCCCGGAAGCTAGCACAGATACGCAGTATTTT.

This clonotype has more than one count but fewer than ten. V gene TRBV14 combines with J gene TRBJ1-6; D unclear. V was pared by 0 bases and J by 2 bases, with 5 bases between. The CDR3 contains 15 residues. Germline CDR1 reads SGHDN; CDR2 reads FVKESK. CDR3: CASSQDIPYNSPLHF. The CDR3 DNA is TGTGCCAGCAGCCAAGATATTCCCTATAATTCACCCCTCCACTTT.

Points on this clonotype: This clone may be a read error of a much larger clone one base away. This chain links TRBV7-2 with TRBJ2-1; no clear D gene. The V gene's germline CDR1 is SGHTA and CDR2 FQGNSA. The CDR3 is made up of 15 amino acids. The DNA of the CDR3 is TGTGCCAGCAGCTTAGAATCGGGCTCCTACAATGATCAGTTCTTC. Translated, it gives CASSLESGSYNDQFF.

CDR3 amino acids: CASSPWTRSNEQFF. DNA of the CDR3: TGTGCCAGCAGCCCCTGGACTAGGAGCAATGAGCAGTTCTTC. The V and J genes are TRBV7-9 and TRBJ2-1, with 7 nucleotides matching TRBD2. The germline gives CDR1 SEHNR, CDR2 FQNEAQ (reference sequence). Unmatched junction bases numbered 7, after V lost 5 bases and J lost 6 bases. This CDR3 spans 14 amino acids.

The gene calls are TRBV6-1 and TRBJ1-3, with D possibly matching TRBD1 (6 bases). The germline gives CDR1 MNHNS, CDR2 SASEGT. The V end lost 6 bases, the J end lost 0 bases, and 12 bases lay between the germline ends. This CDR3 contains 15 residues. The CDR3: CASSRQGSSGNTIYF. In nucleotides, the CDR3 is TGTGCCAGCAGCCGCCAGGGGTCCTCTGGAAACACCATATATTTT.

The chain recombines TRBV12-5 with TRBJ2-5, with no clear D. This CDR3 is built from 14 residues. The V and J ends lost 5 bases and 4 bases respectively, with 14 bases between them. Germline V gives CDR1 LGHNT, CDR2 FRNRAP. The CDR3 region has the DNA TGTGCTAGTGGTCCCGGGCTTGCGGTAGAGACCCAGTACTTC. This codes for CASGPGLAVETQYF.

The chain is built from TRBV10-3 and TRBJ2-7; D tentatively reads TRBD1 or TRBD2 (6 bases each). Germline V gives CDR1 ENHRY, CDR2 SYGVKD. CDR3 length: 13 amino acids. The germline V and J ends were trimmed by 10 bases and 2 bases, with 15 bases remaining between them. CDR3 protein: CATGAGGPYEQYV. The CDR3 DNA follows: TGTGCCACGGGAGCCGGGGGCCCCTACGAGCAGTACGTC.

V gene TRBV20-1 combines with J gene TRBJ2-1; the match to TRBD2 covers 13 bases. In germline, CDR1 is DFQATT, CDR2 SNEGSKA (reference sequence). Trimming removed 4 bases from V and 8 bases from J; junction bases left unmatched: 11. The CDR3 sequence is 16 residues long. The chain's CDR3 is CSATGLAGSPSYEQFF. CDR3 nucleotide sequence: TGCAGTGCTACGGGACTAGCGGGGTCCCCTAGCTATGAGCAGTTCTTC.

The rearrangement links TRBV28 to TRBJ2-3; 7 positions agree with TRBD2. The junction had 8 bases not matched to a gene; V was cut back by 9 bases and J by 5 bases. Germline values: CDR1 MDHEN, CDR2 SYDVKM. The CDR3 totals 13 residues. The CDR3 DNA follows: TGTGCCAGTAAGACGGGAGGCAGAGATACGCAGTATTTT. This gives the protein CASKTGGRDTQYF.

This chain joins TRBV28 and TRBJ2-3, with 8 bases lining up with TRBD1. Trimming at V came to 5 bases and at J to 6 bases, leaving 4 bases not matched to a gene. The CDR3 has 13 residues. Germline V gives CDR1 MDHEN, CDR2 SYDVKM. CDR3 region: CASSDSGGDTQYF. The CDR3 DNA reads TGTGCCAGCAGTGACTCAGGGGGCGATACGCAGTATTTT. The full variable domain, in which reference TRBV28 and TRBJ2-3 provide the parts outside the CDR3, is DVKVTQSSRYLVKRTGEKVFLECVQDMDHENMFWYRQDPGLGLRLIYFSYDVKMKEKGDIPEGYSVSREKKERFSLILESASTNQTSMYLCASSDSGGDTQYFGPGTRLTVL.

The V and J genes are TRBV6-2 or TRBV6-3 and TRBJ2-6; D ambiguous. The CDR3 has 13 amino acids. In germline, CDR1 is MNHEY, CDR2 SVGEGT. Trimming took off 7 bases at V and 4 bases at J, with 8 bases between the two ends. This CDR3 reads CASTKGGANVLTF. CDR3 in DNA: TGTGCCAGCACCAAGGGCGGGGCCAACGTCCTGACTTTC.

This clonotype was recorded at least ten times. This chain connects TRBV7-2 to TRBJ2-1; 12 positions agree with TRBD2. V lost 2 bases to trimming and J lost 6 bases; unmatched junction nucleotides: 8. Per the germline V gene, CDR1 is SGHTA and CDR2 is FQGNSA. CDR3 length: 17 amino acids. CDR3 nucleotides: TGTGCCAGCAGCTTAACGCTAGCGGGAGGGTTTGGCAATGAGCAGTTCTTC. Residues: CASSLTLAGGFGNEQFF.

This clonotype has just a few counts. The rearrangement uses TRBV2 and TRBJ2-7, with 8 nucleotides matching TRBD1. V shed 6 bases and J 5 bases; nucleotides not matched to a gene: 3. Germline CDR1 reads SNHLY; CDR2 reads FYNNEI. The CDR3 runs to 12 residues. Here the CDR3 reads CASSTTGDEQYV. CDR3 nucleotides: TGTGCCAGCAGCACGACAGGGGACGAGCAGTACGTC.

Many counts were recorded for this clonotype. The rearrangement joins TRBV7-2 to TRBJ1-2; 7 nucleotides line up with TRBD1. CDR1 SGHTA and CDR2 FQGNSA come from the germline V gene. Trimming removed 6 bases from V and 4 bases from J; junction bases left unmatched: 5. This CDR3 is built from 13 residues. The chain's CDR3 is CASSSGQLYGYTF. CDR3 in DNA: TGTGCCAGCAGTTCGGGACAGCTCTATGGCTACACCTTC. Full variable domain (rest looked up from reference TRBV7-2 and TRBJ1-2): GAGVSQSPSNKVTEKGKDVELRCDPISGHTALYWYRQSLGQGLEFLIYFQGNSAPDKSGLPSDRFSAERTGGSVSTLTIQRTQQEDSAVYLCASSSGQLYGYTFGSGTRLTVV.

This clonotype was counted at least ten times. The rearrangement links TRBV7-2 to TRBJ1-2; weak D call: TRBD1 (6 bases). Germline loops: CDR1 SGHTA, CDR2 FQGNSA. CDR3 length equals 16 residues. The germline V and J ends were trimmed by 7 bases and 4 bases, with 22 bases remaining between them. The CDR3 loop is CASTILGGAQGYGYTF. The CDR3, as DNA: TGTGCCAGCACCATCTTGGGGGGGGCGCAGGGCTATGGCTACACCTTC. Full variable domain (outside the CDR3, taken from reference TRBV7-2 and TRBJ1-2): GAGVSQSPSNKVTEKGKDVELRCDPISGHTALYWYRQSLGQGLEFLIYFQGNSAPDKSGLPSDRFSAERTGGSVSTLTIQRTQQEDSAVYLCASTILGGAQGYGYTFGSGTRLTVV.

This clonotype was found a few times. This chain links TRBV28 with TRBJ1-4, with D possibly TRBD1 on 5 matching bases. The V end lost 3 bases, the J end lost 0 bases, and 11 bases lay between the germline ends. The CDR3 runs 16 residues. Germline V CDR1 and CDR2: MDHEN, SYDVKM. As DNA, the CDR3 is TGTGCCAGCAGTTTTTTCGGGACGGCAACTAATGAAAAACTGTTTTTT. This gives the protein CASSFFGTATNEKLFF.

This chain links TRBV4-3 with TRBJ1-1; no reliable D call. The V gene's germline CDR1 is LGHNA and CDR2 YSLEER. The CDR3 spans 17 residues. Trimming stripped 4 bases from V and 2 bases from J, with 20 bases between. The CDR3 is CASSPGSWEAFNTEAFF. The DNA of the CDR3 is TGCGCCAGCAGCCCAGGATCATGGGAGGCCTTCAACACTGAAGCTTTCTTT.

CDR3 in DNA: TGTGCCAGCAGCCAGTTTGCAGATACGCAGTATTTT. It encodes CASSQFADTQYF. This chain connects TRBV7-9 to TRBJ2-3; no firm D call. CDR1 is SEHNR and CDR2 is FQNEAQ in the germline V gene (reference sequence). The V gene lost 5 bases and the J gene lost 4 bases, with 7 bases spanning the gap. This CDR3 comprises 12 residues.